Listed below are T cell receptor beta chains from one sample, sequenced in a study of cytomegalovirus exposure and HLA in healthy donors. TCRdb keeps only in-frame clones here, not all; method: immunoSEQ multiplex PCR. The table records 150,000 to 200,000 clones, approximately 80% of them present only once. The sample consisted of PBMCs. The receptors derive from a male donor in good health and CMV-seronegative. The CDR3 runs from the conserved cysteine through the conserved F or W. A D gene is named only where the DNA matches it firmly. Clone size is not always given. Where it is, it says once, few, many or a class for expanded clones.

abundance: .
d_gene: .
v_gene: TRBV20-1
j_gene: TRBJ1-1
CDR3aa: CSAPIRGAFF
CDR3nt: TGCAGTGCCCCGATTCGAGGAGCTTTCTTT

abundance: .
d_gene: .
v_gene: TRBV20-1
j_gene: TRBJ2-7
CDR3aa: CSARVKQQYF
CDR3nt: TGCAGTGCTAGAGTCAAGCAGCAGTACTTC

abundance: .
d_gene: TRBD2
v_gene: TRBV5-4
j_gene: TRBJ2-3
CDR3aa: CASSLWTSGRDTQYF
CDR3nt: TGTGCCAGCAGCTTGTGGACTAGCGGGAGAGATACGCAGTATTTT

abundance: .
d_gene: TRBD1
v_gene: TRBV6-5
j_gene: TRBJ2-4
CDR3aa: CASRKLSGQSHIQYF
CDR3nt: TGTGCCAGCAGGAAATTGTCGGGACAGTCGCACATTCAGTACTTC

abundance: .
d_gene: .
v_gene: TRBV27
j_gene: TRBJ2-7
CDR3aa: CASRPTYEQYF
CDR3nt: TGTGCCAGCAGACCCACCTACGAGCAGTACTTC

abundance: few
d_gene: TRBD1
v_gene: TRBV11-2
j_gene: TRBJ1-2
CDR3aa: CASSASPGTGNYGYTF
CDR3nt: TGTGCCAGCAGCGCCAGTCCCGGGACAGGGAACTATGGCTACACCTTC

abundance: .
d_gene: .
v_gene: TRBV5-1
j_gene: TRBJ1-4
CDR3aa: CASSPAGVQGEKLFF
CDR3nt: TGCGCCAGCAGCCCGGCGGGGGTTCAGGGGGAAAAACTGTTTTTT

abundance: .
d_gene: TRBD1
v_gene: TRBV2
j_gene: TRBJ2-2
CDR3aa: CASRKGAGGGELFF
CDR3nt: TGTGCCAGCAGGAAGGGGGCCGGAGGCGGGGAGCTGTTTTTT

abundance: .
d_gene: .
v_gene: TRBV18
j_gene: TRBJ1-1
CDR3aa: CASSPARDLAFF
CDR3nt: TGTGCCAGCTCACCAGCCAGGGATTTAGCTTTCTTT

abundance: .
d_gene: TRBD1
v_gene: TRBV7-3
j_gene: TRBJ1-1
CDR3aa: CASSFLGQGGSTEAFF
CDR3nt: TGTGCCAGCAGCTTCCTCGGACAGGGTGGGTCCACTGAAGCTTTCTTT

abundance: .
d_gene: TRBD1
v_gene: TRBV28
j_gene: TRBJ1-4
CDR3aa: CASSLLPGQGHEKLFF
CDR3nt: TGTGCCAGCAGTCTGCTACCGGGACAGGGACATGAAAAACTGTTTTTT

abundance: .
d_gene: .
v_gene: TRBV19
j_gene: TRBJ2-3
CDR3aa: CASSGAGSSEIPYF
CDR3nt: TGTGCCAGTAGTGGGGCGGGGTCTAGCGAAATCCCGTATTTT

abundance: .
d_gene: TRBD1
v_gene: TRBV10-3
j_gene: TRBJ1-3
CDR3aa: CASEAGTGLGNTIYF
CDR3nt: TGTGCCTCCGAAGCCGGGACAGGGCTCGGAAACACCATATATTTT

abundance: .
d_gene: .
v_gene: TRBV28
j_gene: TRBJ1-5
CDR3aa: CASNPPDTGGHQPQHF
CDR3nt: TGTGCCAGCAATCCCCCGGACACTGGGGGCCATCAGCCCCAGCATTTT

abundance: few
d_gene: .
v_gene: TRBV6-5
j_gene: TRBJ1-2
CDR3aa: CASSLRYSQAGYTF
CDR3nt: TGTGCCAGCAGTCTTAGGTATTCACAGGCGGGCTACACCTTC

abundance: .
d_gene: .
v_gene: TRBV7-9
j_gene: TRBJ2-7
CDR3aa: CASSPPSSYEQYF
CDR3nt: TGTGCCAGCAGTCCTCCCTCCTCCTACGAGCAGTACTTC

abundance: .
d_gene: TRBD1
v_gene: TRBV7-2
j_gene: TRBJ1-2
CDR3aa: CASSPGTGGFGYTF
CDR3nt: TGTGCCAGCAGCCCGGGGACAGGGGGCTTTGGCTACACCTTC

abundance: .
d_gene: .
v_gene: TRBV7-2
j_gene: TRBJ2-1
CDR3aa: CASSLAVDSEQFF
CDR3nt: TGTGCCAGCAGCTTAGCCGTAGACTCAGAGCAGTTCTTC

abundance: .
d_gene: .
v_gene: TRBV28
j_gene: TRBJ2-7
CDR3aa: CASSSHGGEVHKFYEQYF
CDR3nt: TGTGCCAGCAGTTCCCACGGCGGCGAAGTACACAAGTTCTACGAGCAGTACTTC

abundance: .
d_gene: TRBD2
v_gene: TRBV29-1
j_gene: TRBJ2-1
CDR3aa: CSVERLAGVSEQFF
CDR3nt: TGCAGCGTTGAACGACTAGCGGGAGTAAGTGAGCAGTTCTTC

abundance: .
d_gene: .
v_gene: TRBV7-2
j_gene: TRBJ1-3
CDR3aa: CASSLYGNPRSGNTIYF
CDR3nt: TGTGCCAGCAGCTTATACGGGAATCCCAGATCTGGAAACACCATATATTTT

abundance: once
d_gene: .
v_gene: TRBV7-9
j_gene: TRBJ1-2
CDR3aa: CASSPPQATDYGYTF
CDR3nt: TGTGCCAGCAGTCCCCCGCAGGCGACCGACTATGGCTACACCTTC

abundance: .
d_gene: TRBD1
v_gene: TRBV6-4
j_gene: TRBJ1-2
CDR3aa: CASNRGDYGYTF
CDR3nt: TGTGCCAGCAACAGGGGAGACTATGGCTACACCTTC

abundance: few
d_gene: .
v_gene: TRBV18
j_gene: TRBJ2-2
CDR3aa: CASSPRLAENTGELFF
CDR3nt: TGTGCCAGCTCACCACGCCTAGCCGAGAACACCGGGGAGCTGTTTTTT

abundance: .
d_gene: TRBD1
v_gene: TRBV5-1
j_gene: TRBJ1-3
CDR3aa: CASSLGLDRGGNTIYF
CDR3nt: TGCGCCAGCAGCTTGGGACTGGACAGGGGAGGAAACACCATATATTTT

abundance: .
d_gene: .
v_gene: TRBV4-1
j_gene: TRBJ2-7
CDR3aa: CASSQESNEQYF
CDR3nt: TGCGCCAGCAGCCAGGAGAGTAACGAGCAGTACTTC

abundance: .
d_gene: .
v_gene: TRBV6-6
j_gene: TRBJ1-6
CDR3aa: CASSTGNSPLHF
CDR3nt: TGTGCCAGCAGTACGGGTAATTCACCCCTCCACTTT

abundance: .
d_gene: TRBD2
v_gene: TRBV30
j_gene: TRBJ2-4
CDR3aa: CAWSRGGENIQYF
CDR3nt: TGTGCCTGGAGTCGGGGGGGAGAAAACATTCAGTACTTC

abundance: .
d_gene: .
v_gene: TRBV6-1
j_gene: TRBJ2-7
CDR3aa: CASSENSLYEQYF
CDR3nt: TGTGCCAGCAGTGAAAACAGCCTTTACGAGCAGTACTTC

abundance: once
d_gene: .
v_gene: TRBV11-2
j_gene: TRBJ1-2
CDR3aa: CASSLIGTALRGYTF
CDR3nt: TGTGCCAGCAGCTTAATAGGGACTGCCCTCCGGGGCTACACCTTC

abundance: .
d_gene: .
v_gene: TRBV5-1
j_gene: TRBJ2-7
CDR3aa: CASSGYRESYEQYF
CDR3nt: TGCGCCAGCAGCGGATACAGGGAGTCCTACGAGCAGTACTTC

abundance: .
d_gene: TRBD1
v_gene: TRBV18
j_gene: TRBJ1-2
CDR3aa: CASSPTGGDYGYTF
CDR3nt: TGTGCCAGCTCACCAACAGGGGGGGACTATGGCTACACCTTC

abundance: .
d_gene: .
v_gene: TRBV4-1
j_gene: TRBJ2-1
CDR3aa: CASSQDGARNEQFF
CDR3nt: TGCGCCAGCAGCCAAGATGGGGCGCGCAATGAGCAGTTCTTC

abundance: .
d_gene: .
v_gene: TRBV18
j_gene: TRBJ1-6
CDR3aa: CASSRQADNSPLHF
CDR3nt: TGTGCCAGCTCACGGCAGGCTGATAATTCACCCCTCCACTTT

abundance: .
d_gene: .
v_gene: TRBV2
j_gene: TRBJ1-2
CDR3aa: CASARGGMYGYTF
CDR3nt: TGTGCCAGCGCCCGAGGAGGGATGTATGGCTACACCTTC

abundance: few
d_gene: .
v_gene: TRBV7-8
j_gene: TRBJ2-7
CDR3aa: CASSPSQFEQYF
CDR3nt: TGTGCCAGCAGCCCATCCCAGTTCGAGCAGTACTTC

abundance: .
d_gene: TRBD1
v_gene: TRBV6-5
j_gene: TRBJ1-1
CDR3aa: CASRQQGPNTEAFF
CDR3nt: TGTGCCAGCAGGCAACAGGGGCCGAACACTGAAGCTTTCTTT

abundance: .
d_gene: .
v_gene: TRBV7-2
j_gene: TRBJ1-5
CDR3aa: CASSPLPGTRQPQHF
CDR3nt: TGTGCCAGCAGCCCACTTCCAGGGACTAGGCAGCCCCAGCATTTT

abundance: .
d_gene: .
v_gene: TRBV19
j_gene: TRBJ1-5
CDR3aa: CASSFPGDGQPQHF
CDR3nt: TGTGCCAGTAGTTTCCCGGGGGACGGTCAGCCCCAGCATTTT

abundance: once
d_gene: TRBD2
v_gene: TRBV6-1
j_gene: TRBJ2-1
CDR3aa: CASNRLAEYNEQFF
CDR3nt: TGTGCCAGCAATCGACTAGCGGAGTACAATGAGCAGTTCTTC

abundance: .
d_gene: .
v_gene: TRBV15
j_gene: TRBJ2-7
CDR3aa: CATSRDPGLTHEQYF
CDR3nt: TGTGCCACCAGCAGAGATCCAGGGTTGACCCACGAGCAGTACTTC